A single T cell receptor (beta chain) is shown here with its context. What it binds is not known. These data come from a study of T cell responses to AZD1222 COVID-19 vaccine. Study results and limitations: Among the donors, most were white British and more were female, and clonal diversity was possibly underestimated.

Trimming took off 1 base at V and 3 bases at J, with 3 bases between the two ends. Germline V lookup: CDR1 LNHNV, CDR2 YYDKDF (reference sequence). The CDR3 sequence is 12 residues long. Repertoires were generated with immunoSEQ multiplex PCR, while TCRdb's copy carries only in-frame clones and drops some. Altogether nearly 110,000 clones are present, 89% being singletons, with the ten largest covering about 6.6%. This sequence originates from an adult in good health. Sequenced material: peripheral blood, taken on day 0 of AZD1222 vaccination. The chain links TRBV15 to TRBJ2-5; D remains ambiguous. The CDR3 is CATSRGEETQYF. Written as DNA, the CDR3 is TGTGCCACCAGCAGAGGGGAAGAGACCCAGTACTTC.